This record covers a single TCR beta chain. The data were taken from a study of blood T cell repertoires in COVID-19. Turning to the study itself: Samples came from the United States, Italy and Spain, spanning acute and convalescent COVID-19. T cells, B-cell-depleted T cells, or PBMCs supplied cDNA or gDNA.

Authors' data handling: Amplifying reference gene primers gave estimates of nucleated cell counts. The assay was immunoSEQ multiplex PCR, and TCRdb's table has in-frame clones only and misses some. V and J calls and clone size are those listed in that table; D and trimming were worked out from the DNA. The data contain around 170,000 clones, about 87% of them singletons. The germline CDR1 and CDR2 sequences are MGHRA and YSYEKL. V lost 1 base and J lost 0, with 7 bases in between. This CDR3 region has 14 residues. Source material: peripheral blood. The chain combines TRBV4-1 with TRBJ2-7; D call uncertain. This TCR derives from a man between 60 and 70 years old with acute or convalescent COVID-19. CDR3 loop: CASSQARSSYEQYF. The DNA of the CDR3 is TGCGCCAGCAGCCAAGCGCGGAGCTCCTACGAGCAGTACTTC.